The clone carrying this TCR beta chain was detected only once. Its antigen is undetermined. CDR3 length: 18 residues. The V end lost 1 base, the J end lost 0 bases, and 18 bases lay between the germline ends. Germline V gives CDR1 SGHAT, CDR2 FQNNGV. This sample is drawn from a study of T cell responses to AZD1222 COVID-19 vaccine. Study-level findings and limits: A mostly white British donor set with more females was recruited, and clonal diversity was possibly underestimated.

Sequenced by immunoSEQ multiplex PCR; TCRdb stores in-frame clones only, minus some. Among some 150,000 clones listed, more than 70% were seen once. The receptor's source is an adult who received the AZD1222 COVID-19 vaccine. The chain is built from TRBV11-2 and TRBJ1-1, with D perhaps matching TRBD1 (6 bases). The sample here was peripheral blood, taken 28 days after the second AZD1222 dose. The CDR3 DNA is TGTGCCAGCAGCTTAGGGAGGGGGGTTCCGAGGGTGAACACTGAAGCTTTCTTT. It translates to CASSLGRGVPRVNTEAFF.